Below, 29 T cell receptor beta chains from the same sample are listed, as sequenced in a study of T cell repertoires in cytomegalovirus infection. In TCRdb, the reads were re-called with MiXCR into one record per CDR3 protein. This sample has around 740,000 distinct CDR3 sequences, with 35% found just once. The sample taken for sequencing was PBMCs. The receptors were gathered from a human donor in good health (CMV status not recorded). Some clones in this sample may be carry-over from other donors' samples.

This clonotype was recorded at least ten times. This chain links TRBV12-3 or TRBV12-4 with TRBJ2-3; a possible D gene is TRBD1 (7 bases). Trimming shortened V by 7 bases and J by 2 bases, and 16 bases separated the two germline ends. CDR3 size: 15 residues. This CDR3 is CASTIGGGITDTQYF. CDR3 in DNA: TGTGCCAGCACCATAGGGGGCGGGATCACAGATACGCAGTATTTT.

A few counts support this clonotype. The rearrangement joins TRBV10-3 to TRBJ1-5; D is ambiguous. From germline, CDR1 is ENHRY and CDR2 SYGVKD. The CDR3 sequence is 13 residues long. The germline V and J ends were trimmed by 2 bases and 5 bases, with 7 bases remaining between them. CDR3 sequence reads: CAISEGPHQPQHF. The CDR3 bases are TGTGCCATCAGTGAGGGACCCCATCAGCCCCAGCATTTT.

The V gene is TRBV6-1, the J gene TRBJ1-2, with D possibly matching TRBD1 (6 bases). The germline V gene encodes CDR1 MNHNS and CDR2 SASEGT. The CDR3 sequence is 15 residues long. The germline V and J ends were trimmed by 5 bases and 6 bases, with 19 bases remaining between them. The CDR3 region is CASSYGGRGGNGYTF. The CDR3 region has the DNA TGTGCCAGCAGTTACGGGGGAAGGGGGGGTAATGGCTACACCTTC.

The chain links TRBV12-3 or TRBV12-4 to TRBJ1-5, with D possibly matching TRBD1 (6 bases). The CDR3 runs 14 residues. V was cut by 7 bases and J by 3 bases, with 13 bases left in between. CDR3 in DNA: TGTGCCAGCACCTCGACAGGATACAATCAGCCCCAGCATTTT. It specifies CASTSTGYNQPQHF.

J is TRBJ2-1 and V is TRBV19; TRBD1 matches at 11 bases. The V gene's germline CDR1 is LNHDA and CDR2 SQIVND (reference sequence). Unmatched junction bases numbered 8, after V lost 11 bases and J lost 8 bases. CDR3 size: 13 residues. DNA of the CDR3: TGTGCCTGCTCAAGGACAGGGGGCGATGAGCAGTTCTTC. This sequence encodes CACSRTGGDEQFF.

This clonotype has only a few counts. The chain uses TRBV7-2 and TRBJ2-7, with TRBD1 matching over 10 bases. V was pared by 6 bases and J by 0 bases, with 8 bases of the junction left unmatched. Germline V gene sequence: CDR1 SGHTA, CDR2 FQGNSA. This CDR3 region has 16 residues. CDR3: CASSYTGTGDSYEQYF. CDR3 nucleotides: TGTGCCAGCAGTTACACCGGGACAGGGGACTCCTACGAGCAGTACTTC.

This clonotype was seen repeatedly, ten times or more. V and J are TRBV28 and TRBJ2-7; 11 positions match TRBD2. Trimming cost V 6 bases and J 4 bases; bases outside gene matches: 17. The CDR3 extends over 18 amino acids. The V gene's germline CDR1 is MDHEN and CDR2 SYDVKM. The CDR3 protein is CASSPPARTSGYRYEQYF. As DNA, the CDR3 is TGTGCCAGCAGCCCCCCCGCTAGGACTAGCGGGTATCGTTACGAGCAGTACTTC.

This clonotype appeared a few times. This rearrangement joins TRBV19 to TRBJ1-1; 7 positions agree with TRBD1. Germline V gene data show CDR1 as LNHDA and CDR2 as SQIVND (reference sequence). The J segment lost 6 bases and the V segment lost 3 bases, leaving 13 bases of the junction unmatched. The CDR3 sequence is 16 residues long. The CDR3 sequence is CASSIKGAQGVPEAFF. CDR3 in DNA: TGTGCCAGTAGTATCAAGGGGGCCCAAGGAGTCCCTGAAGCTTTCTTT.

The chain couples TRBV7-2 to TRBJ2-1; TRBD2 aligns across 9 bases. From germline, CDR1 is SGHTA and CDR2 FQGNSA. V trimming: 3 bases; J trimming: 6 bases; junction bases outside the gene matches: 6. The CDR3 has 15 amino acids. CDR3 region: CASSFSGSNSNEQFF. The CDR3 DNA follows: TGTGCCAGCAGCTTTAGCGGGAGTAACTCCAATGAGCAGTTCTTC.

The table lists this clonotype with a few counts. This chain connects TRBV29-1 to TRBJ2-3; D remains unclear. This CDR3 is 10 amino acids long. Deletions cut 8 bases from V and 6 bases from J, with 9 bases between. Germline V gene data show CDR1 as SQVTM and CDR2 as ANQGSEA. The CDR3 here is CSQTQDTQYF. The CDR3 region has the DNA TGCAGCCAAACCCAGGATACGCAGTATTTT.

This clonotype was detected ten times or more. The V call is TRBV10-3, the J call TRBJ1-1, with TRBD1 identical over 7 bases. With 3 bases clipped from V and 4 bases from J, the junction kept 5 bases outside the gene matches. Germline V gene data show CDR1 as ENHRY and CDR2 as SYGVKD. CDR3 length equals 14 residues. The CDR3 region is CAISDGTVITEAFF. CDR3 bases: TGTGCCATCAGTGACGGGACAGTTATCACTGAAGCTTTCTTT.

The rearrangement joins TRBV28 to TRBJ2-7, with 7 positions matching TRBD2. The CDR3 sequence is 13 residues long. Losses at the gene ends were 8 bases for V and 7 bases for J; bases not matched to a gene: 11. Germline CDR1 and CDR2: MDHEN and SYDVKM. CDR3 loop: CASEAGTTLEQYF. DNA of the CDR3: TGTGCCAGCGAAGCGGGGACTACGTTGGAGCAGTACTTC.

This clonotype has only a few counts. The chain is built from TRBV11-2 and TRBJ2-3, with D tentatively TRBD1 (6 bases). This CDR3 has 15 residues. The germline gives CDR1 SGHAT, CDR2 FQNNGV. V was pared by 4 bases and J by 3 bases, with 14 bases between. The CDR3, as DNA: TGTGCCAGCAGCTACACAGGGTTTGGTACAGATACGCAGTATTTT. Its translation is CASSYTGFGTDTQYF.

The gene calls are TRBV23-1 and TRBJ1-5; 9 nucleotides match TRBD1. TRBV23-1 carries the ORF label, with uncertain function. J lost 5 bases, V lost 4 bases, and 9 bases had no gene match. The CDR3 loop spans 16 amino acids. DNA for the CDR3: TGCGCCAGCAGTCGTTCCGGGACAGGGACCGATCAGCCCCAGCATTTT. The encoded protein is CASSRSGTGTDQPQHF.

The chain links TRBV28 to TRBJ1-6; 9 bases match TRBD1. V lost 2 bases, J lost 7 bases, and 9 bases stayed unmatched. The CDR3 consists of 17 residues. The germline V gene has CDR1 MDHEN and CDR2 SYDVKM. CDR3 protein: CASSLPTGGWENSPLHF. DNA for the CDR3: TGTGCCAGCAGTTTACCAACAGGGGGCTGGGAGAATTCACCCCTCCACTTT.

The chain recombines TRBV19 with TRBJ2-3; TRBD1 is a possible D gene (5 bases). CDR3 length: 13 residues. V was cut by 9 bases and J by 2 bases, with 12 bases left in between. Germline CDR1 reads LNHDA; CDR2 reads SQIVND (reference sequence). The CDR3 here is CASSPGFTDTQYF. CDR3 bases: TGTGCCAGCAGCCCAGGGTTCACAGATACGCAGTATTTT.

The chain joins TRBV20-1 to TRBJ2-1; D possibly corresponds to TRBD2 (6 bases). Trimming took off 5 bases at V and 5 bases at J, with 16 bases between the two ends. Germline V gives CDR1 DFQATT, CDR2 SNEGSKA (reference sequence). This CDR3 has 14 amino acids. The CDR3 reads CSAAGTPLNNEQFF. CDR3 DNA sequence: TGCAGTGCTGCCGGGACTCCACTCAACAATGAGCAGTTCTTC.

This clonotype occurred once. One end of the junction fails to match germline, which may point to a read error. V gene TRBV20-1 combines with J gene TRBJ2-3; D is possibly TRBD2 (6 bases). In germline, CDR1 is DFQATT, CDR2 SNEGSKA (reference sequence). The CDR3 consists of 14 residues. The CDR3 sequence: CSARGGRLADTQYF. CDR3 nucleotides: TGCAGTGCCAGAGGAGGGAGGCTCGCAGATACGCAGTATTTT.

This clonotype appeared a single time. The V gene is TRBV6-6, the J gene TRBJ2-5; 10 nucleotides agree with TRBD2. CDR3 length: 17 amino acids. The trim removed 5 bases at V and 4 bases at J, leaving 13 bases unmatched. Germline V gene sequence: CDR1 MNHNY, CDR2 SVGAGI (reference sequence). The CDR3 DNA follows: TGTGCCAGCAGTGCCCCCCTAAACAGCGGGGGGGGAGAGACCCAGTACTTC. This sequence encodes CASSAPLNSGGGETQYF.

Remarks on this clonotype: A read error is likely, as this CDR3 ends without the conserved phenylalanine or tryptophan. The genes are TRBV5-1 and TRBJ2-5, with 7 bases aligning to TRBD2. This CDR3 has 15 amino acids. The ends lost 0 bases at V and 4 bases at J; junction bases unmatched: 6. Germline values: CDR1 SGHRS, CDR2 YFSETQ. The CDR3 sequence is CASSLEGGGRETQYL. The CDR3 DNA follows: TGCGCCAGCAGCTTGGAGGGCGGGGGAAGAGAGACCCAGTACTTA.

The rearrangement uses TRBV7-8 and TRBJ2-7, with a tentative D call TRBD1 (6 bases). V lost 5 bases, J lost 4 bases, and 21 bases lay in between. Germline V gives CDR1 SGHVS, CDR2 FQNEAQ. The CDR3 contains 16 residues. For the CDR3, the DNA is TGTGCCAGCAGCAAGGACAGAACGCGTTACCTTTACGAGCAGTACTTC. Amino acid sequence: CASSKDRTRYLYEQYF. Full variable domain (rest looked up from reference TRBV7-8 and TRBJ2-7): GAGVSQSPRYKVAKRGQDVALRCDPISGHVSLFWYQQALGQGPEFLTYFQNEAQLDKSGLPSDRFFAERPEGSVSTLKIQRTQQEDSAVYLCASSKDRTRYLYEQYFGPGTRLTVT.

The V gene is TRBV28, the J gene TRBJ2-7; D might be TRBD1 (5 bases). Germline CDR1 is MDHEN and CDR2 is SYDVKM. V lost 7 bases to trimming and J lost 9 bases, with 16 bases between them. This CDR3 region has 12 residues. CDR3 sequence: CASTPHQGAQYF. The CDR3 region has the DNA TGTGCCAGCACCCCCCACCAGGGTGCGCAGTACTTC.

This clonotype was seen more than once but under ten times. V gene TRBV10-3 combines with J gene TRBJ1-5, with D uncertain. The V and J ends lost 3 bases and 0 bases respectively, with 3 bases between them. Germline assignment: CDR1 ENHRY and CDR2 SYGVKD. The CDR3 loop spans 13 amino acids. CDR3: CAISDGSNQPQHF. The CDR3 DNA reads as TGTGCCATCAGTGACGGTAGCAATCAGCCCCAGCATTTT.

J is TRBJ1-6 and V is TRBV7-2, with D hard to call. Trimming stripped 1 base from V and 7 bases from J, with 8 bases between. Germline lookup yields CDR1 SGHTA and CDR2 FQGNSA. This CDR3 has 14 residues. CDR3: CASSLGATNSPLHF. CDR3 sequence (DNA): TGTGCCAGCAGCTTAGGGGCCACAAATTCACCCCTCCACTTT. The variable domain in full, completed from reference TRBV7-2 and TRBJ1-6, reads GAGVSQSPSNKVTEKGKDVELRCDPISGHTALYWYRQSLGQGLEFLIYFQGNSAPDKSGLPSDRFSAERTGGSVSTLTIQRTQQEDSAVYLCASSLGATNSPLHFGNGTRLTVT.

The CDR3 DNA is TGTGCCAGCAGCCAAGAAGCGGGGGATTTCTACGAGCAGTACTTC. It is translated as CASSQEAGDFYEQYF. V is TRBV14 and J is TRBJ2-7; TRBD2 aligns across 8 bases. This CDR3 has 15 amino acids. Unmatched junction bases numbered 4, after V lost 0 bases and J lost 3 bases. CDR1 SGHDN and CDR2 FVKESK come from the germline V gene. The full variable domain, rest sourced from reference TRBV14 and TRBJ2-7, is EAGVTQFPSHSVIEKGQTVTLRCDPISGHDNLYWYRRVMGKEIKFLLHFVKESKQDESGMPNNRFLAERTGGTYSTLKVQPAELEDSGVYFCASSQEAGDFYEQYFGPGTRLTVT.

This clonotype was picked up many times. One end of the junction varies from germline; a read error may be responsible. This sequence joins TRBV7-8 and TRBJ2-5; D assignment may be TRBD1 or TRBD2 (5 bases each). Germline lookup yields CDR1 SGHVS and CDR2 FQNEAQ. The CDR3 is made up of 16 amino acids. The CDR3 loop reads CASSLETGTNQETQYF. The CDR3, as DNA: TGTGCCAGCAGCTTAGAGACCGGGACCAACCAGGAGACCCAGTACTTC.

This clonotype was counted only a few times. This rearrangement joins TRBV12-5 to TRBJ2-1; 10 bases fit TRBD2. J lost 2 bases, V lost 4 bases, and 8 bases had no gene match. The length of the CDR3 is 17 residues. From germline, CDR1 is LGHNT and CDR2 FRNRAP. The CDR3 region has the DNA TGTGCTAGTGGTTCATCTAGCGGGGGATCTACCTACAATGAGCAGTTCTTC. Residues: CASGSSSGGSTYNEQFF.

This clonotype showed up just a few times. This chain uses TRBV28 with TRBJ1-2; the D gene is possibly TRBD1 (6 bases). Germline lookup yields CDR1 MDHEN and CDR2 SYDVKM. CDR3 size: 12 residues. The V and J ends lost 1 base and 11 bases respectively, with 11 bases between them. The CDR3 region has the DNA TGTGCCAGCAGTTTATCGACGGGGACATACACCTTC. Amino acid sequence: CASSLSTGTYTF.

The CDR3 region is CASSPLMFSGNTIYF. CDR3 nucleotide sequence: TGTGCCAGCAGCCCGCTTATGTTCTCTGGAAACACCATATATTTT. This rearrangement joins TRBV7-9 to TRBJ1-3; D call uncertain. Trimming stripped 5 bases from V and 0 bases from J, with 11 bases between. The CDR3 is made up of 15 amino acids. Per the germline V gene, CDR1 is SEHNR and CDR2 is FQNEAQ (reference sequence). The full variable domain, its missing parts supplied by reference TRBV7-9 and TRBJ1-3, is DTGVSQNPRHKITKRGQNVTFRCDPISEHNRLYWYRQTLGQGPEFLTYFQNEAQLEKSRLLSDRFSAERPKGSFSTLEIQRTEQGDSAMYLCASSPLMFSGNTIYFGEGSWLTVV.